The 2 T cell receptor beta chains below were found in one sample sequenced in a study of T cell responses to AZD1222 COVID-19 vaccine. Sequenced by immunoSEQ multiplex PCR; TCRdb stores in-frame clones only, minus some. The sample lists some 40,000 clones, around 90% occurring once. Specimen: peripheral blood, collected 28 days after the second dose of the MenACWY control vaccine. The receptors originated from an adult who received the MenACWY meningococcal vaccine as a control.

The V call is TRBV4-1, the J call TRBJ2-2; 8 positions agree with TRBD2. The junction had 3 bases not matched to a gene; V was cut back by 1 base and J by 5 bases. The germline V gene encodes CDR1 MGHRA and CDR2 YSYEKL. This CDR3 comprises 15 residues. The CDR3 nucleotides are TGCGCCAGCAGCCAAGTGCCTAGCGGGACCGGGGAGCTGTTTTTT. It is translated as CASSQVPSGTGELFF.

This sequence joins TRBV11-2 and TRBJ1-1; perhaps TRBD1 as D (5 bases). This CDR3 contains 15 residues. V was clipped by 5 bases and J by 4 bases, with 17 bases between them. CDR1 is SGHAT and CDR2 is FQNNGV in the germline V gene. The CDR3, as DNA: TGTGCCAGCAGCATTACCACGACGGGGGGCACTGAAGCTTTCTTT. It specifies CASSITTTGGTEAFF.